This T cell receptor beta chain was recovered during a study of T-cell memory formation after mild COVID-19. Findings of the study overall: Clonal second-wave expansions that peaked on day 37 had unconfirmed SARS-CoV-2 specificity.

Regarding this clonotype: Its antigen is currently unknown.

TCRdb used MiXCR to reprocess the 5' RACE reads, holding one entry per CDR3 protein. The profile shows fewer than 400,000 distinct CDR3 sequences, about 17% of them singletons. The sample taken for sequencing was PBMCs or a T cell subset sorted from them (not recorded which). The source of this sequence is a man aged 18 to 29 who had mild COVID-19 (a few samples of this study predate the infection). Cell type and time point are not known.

CDR3 in amino acids: CASSVDPSGGSTDTQYF. The CDR3 coding sequence is TGTGCCAGCAGCGTAGATCCTAGCGGGGGTAGCACAGATACGCAGTATTTT. The chain links TRBV9 to TRBJ2-3; TRBD2 agrees at 10 bases. The CDR3 spans 17 residues. Losses at the gene ends were 0 bases for V and 0 bases for J; bases not matched to a gene: 4. Germline V CDR1 and CDR2: SGDLS, YYNGEE. The full variable domain, its missing parts supplied by reference TRBV9 and TRBJ2-3, is DSGVTQTPKHLITATGQRVTLRCSPRSGDLSVYWYQQSLDQGLQFLIQYYNGEERAKGNILERFSAQQFPDLHSELNLSSLELGDSALYFCASSVDPSGGSTDTQYFGPGTRLTVL.